The 24 T cell receptor beta chains reported below all come from one sample, sequenced in a study of cytomegalovirus exposure and HLA in healthy donors. The table came from immunoSEQ multiplex PCR; TCRdb's copy has only in-frame clones and leaves some out. Among about 73,000 clones, approximately 94% were seen once, and the ten largest hold more than 1%. Sample: PBMCs. The receptors stem from a woman aged 18-29 years in good health and CMV-seronegative.

The chain employs TRBV28 and TRBJ1-2; D might be TRBD1 (5 bases). Germline CDR1 and CDR2: MDHEN and SYDVKM. This CDR3 has 16 amino acids. The V and J ends lost 2 bases and 5 bases respectively, with 18 bases between them. CDR3 loop: CASSLGSGVLVYGYTF. In DNA, the CDR3 is TGTGCCAGCAGTTTAGGGTCGGGGGTTTTGGTGTATGGCTACACCTTC.

Here the CDR3 reads CASSSPTGAGETQYF. In DNA, the CDR3 is TGCGCCAGCAGCTCACCCACAGGGGCGGGTGAGACCCAGTACTTC. The rearrangement links TRBV5-1 to TRBJ2-5; 7 positions agree with TRBD1. Trimming cost V 3 bases and J 5 bases; bases outside gene matches: 10. The CDR3 length is 15 residues. The V gene's germline CDR1 is SGHRS and CDR2 YFSETQ.

On this clone: This CDR3 is also generated by other DNA sequences in the sample. The CDR3 DNA follows: TGTGCCAGCAGTTTATCCGGGACAGCTAATGAAAAACTGTTTTTT. This translates into CASSLSGTANEKLFF. The V and J genes are TRBV28 and TRBJ1-4; TRBD1 aligns across 7 bases. J lost 3 bases, V lost 1 base, and 2 bases had no gene match. The germline CDR1 and CDR2 sequences are MDHEN and SYDVKM. The CDR3 is 15 residues long. The full variable domain, completed using reference TRBV28 and TRBJ1-4, is DVKVTQSSRYLVKRTGEKVFLECVQDMDHENMFWYRQDPGLGLRLIYFSYDVKMKEKGDIPEGYSVSREKKERFSLILESASTNQTSMYLCASSLSGTANEKLFFGSGTQLSVL.

The chain uses TRBV4-2 and TRBJ2-1; 13 bases align to TRBD2. Trimming removed 3 bases from V and 3 bases from J; junction bases left unmatched: 5. The CDR3 extends over 17 amino acids. CDR1 is LGHNA, CDR2 YNFKEQ, per germline. The CDR3 nucleotides are TGTGCCAGCAGCCAGACGGGACTAGCGGGGTACTACAATGAGCAGTTCTTC. It specifies CASSQTGLAGYYNEQFF.

DNA of the CDR3: TGCGCCAGCAGTGATTCAGCGGGCCATGGCTACACCTTC. It translates to CASSDSAGHGYTF. This sequence joins TRBV10-2 and TRBJ1-2; D is ambiguous. The length of the CDR3 is 13 residues. Germline assignment: CDR1 WSHSY and CDR2 SAAADI. With 3 bases removed from V and 6 bases from J, the gap between germline ends came to 11 bases.

Only one count was recorded for this clone. The rearrangement links TRBV10-3 to TRBJ2-2; 9 bases are shared with TRBD1. There are 16 residues in the CDR3. Per germline, CDR1 ENHRY and CDR2 SYGVKD. The trim removed 10 bases at V and 1 base at J, leaving 10 bases unmatched. CDR3 in DNA: TGTGCCAGCCGGGACAGGGTGGTCGTGAACACCGGGGAGCTGTTTTTT. Its protein is CASRDRVVVNTGELFF.

V usage is TRBV28 and J usage is TRBJ2-7; maybe TRBD1 (6 bases). Germline CDR1 reads MDHEN; CDR2 reads SYDVKM. There are 13 residues in the CDR3. V was shortened by 5 bases and J by 2 bases, with 10 bases between the two germline ends. CDR3 sequence (DNA): TGTGCCAGCAGTGCGGACAGCCCCTACGAGCAGTACTTC. Translation: CASSADSPYEQYF.

V and J are TRBV5-6 and TRBJ2-1; D is possibly TRBD1 (5 bases). V lost 3 bases to trimming and J lost 8 bases, with 6 bases between them. Germline V lookup: CDR1 SGHDT, CDR2 YYEEEE. CDR3 length: 11 residues. The CDR3 here is CASSWGDEQFF. CDR3 sequence (DNA): TGTGCCAGCAGCTGGGGCGATGAGCAGTTCTTC.

The chain links TRBV5-5 to TRBJ2-2, with D perhaps matching TRBD2 (5 bases). Germline CDR1 is SGHKS and CDR2 is YYEKEE (reference sequence). The CDR3 loop spans 14 amino acids. The ends were cut back, 2 bases at V and 4 bases at J, with 9 bases in the middle. The CDR3 spells CASSLVRATGELFF. DNA of the CDR3: TGTGCCAGCAGCTTAGTGAGGGCCACCGGGGAGCTGTTTTTT.

The chain is built from TRBV27 and TRBJ1-1; TRBD1 agrees at 7 bases. In germline, CDR1 is MNHEY, CDR2 SMNVEV (reference sequence). V lost 6 bases, J lost 7 bases, and 11 bases stayed unmatched. This CDR3 has 14 residues. The chain's CDR3 is CASSEGTDWGEAFF. CDR3 nucleotide sequence: TGTGCCAGCAGCGAAGGGACAGATTGGGGTGAAGCTTTCTTT.

The chain joins TRBV7-9 to TRBJ2-4; D is unresolved. V was trimmed by 2 bases and J by 6 bases, leaving 8 bases between them. From germline, CDR1 is SEHNR and CDR2 FQNEAQ (reference sequence). The CDR3 has 13 amino acids. The CDR3 protein is CASSLKDINIQYF. CDR3 nucleotides: TGTGCCAGCAGCTTAAAAGACATAAACATTCAGTACTTC.

In its sample, this clone was seen once. This chain connects TRBV6-5 to TRBJ1-1; D is unresolved. This CDR3 is 15 amino acids long. Germline V gene sequence: CDR1 MNHEY, CDR2 SVGAGI. Trimming pared 0 bases from V and 3 bases from J, leaving 11 bases between. The CDR3 nucleotides read TGTGCCAGCAGTTACTCAGCTGCCTCCGACACTGAAGCTTTCTTT. Translated: CASSYSAASDTEAFF.

The chain has TRBV6-5 and TRBJ2-7, with 11 bases aligning to TRBD2. The germline V gene has CDR1 MNHEY and CDR2 SVGAGI. CDR3 size: 14 residues. The junction had 1 base not matched to a gene; V was cut back by 2 bases and J by 4 bases. CDR3 loop: CASSYGTSGYEQYF. CDR3 in DNA: TGTGCCAGCAGTTACGGGACTAGCGGATACGAGCAGTACTTC.

V and J are TRBV5-3 and TRBJ2-5, with D tentatively TRBD2 (5 bases). TRBV5-3 is noted as an ORF with a role that remains uncertain. CDR3 length: 16 amino acids. V shed 4 bases and J shed 1 base, with 17 bases lying between them. CDR3 DNA: TGTGCCAGAAGCCCCAGGACTTATCGACCCCAAGAGACCCAGTACTTC. Amino acids: CARSPRTYRPQETQYF.

The rearrangement joins TRBV29-1 to TRBJ2-7, with 8 bases identical to TRBD2. V lost 4 bases and J lost 3; bases outside the gene matches: 8. The V gene's germline CDR1 is SQVTM and CDR2 ANQGSEA. The CDR3 has 14 residues. The CDR3 region is CSVGPGSGDYEQYF. The CDR3 DNA sequence: TGCAGCGTTGGCCCGGGTAGCGGGGACTACGAGCAGTACTTC.

V gene TRBV5-4 combines with J gene TRBJ2-2, with 8 bases matching TRBD1. Per the germline V gene, CDR1 is SGHNT and CDR2 is YYREEE (reference sequence). The ends lost 0 bases at V and 5 bases at J; junction bases unmatched: 3. CDR3 length: 15 amino acids. DNA for the CDR3: TGTGCCAGCAGCTTGGACAGGGGGTTTACCGGGGAGCTGTTTTTT. Translated: CASSLDRGFTGELFF.

The chain carries TRBV20-1 and TRBJ2-1, with 8 bases aligning to TRBD2. V trimming: 3 bases; J trimming: 15 bases; junction bases outside the gene matches: 7. Germline lookup yields CDR1 DFQATT and CDR2 SNEGSKA (reference sequence). CDR3 length: 11 amino acids. CDR3 loop: CSASDGGALFF. The CDR3 DNA follows: TGCAGTGCTAGTGACGGGGGGGCCTTGTTCTTC.

The rearrangement uses TRBV9 and TRBJ2-1; 8 bases are a match to TRBD2. V lost 3 bases and J lost 14; bases outside the gene matches: 10. There are 13 residues in the CDR3. The germline V gene encodes CDR1 SGDLS and CDR2 YYNGEE. The CDR3: CASSAYSGTSEFF. The CDR3 DNA reads TGTGCCAGCAGCGCCTATTCCGGGACTAGTGAGTTCTTC.

The rearrangement uses TRBV2 and TRBJ2-6; no definite D call. The length of the CDR3 is 13 residues. Germline lookup yields CDR1 SNHLY and CDR2 FYNNEI. Trimming took 3 bases from V and 12 from J, leaving 12 bases between them. The DNA of the CDR3 is TGTGCCAGCAGTGAGTCCACGGTCGGCGTCCTGACTTTC. Amino acid sequence: CASSESTVGVLTF.

This clone was counted a single time. The V call is TRBV5-6, the J call TRBJ2-1, with 11 bases identical to TRBD2. V shed 2 bases and J 2 bases; nucleotides not matched to a gene: 9. The CDR3 contains 18 residues. CDR1 SGHDT and CDR2 YYEEEE come from the germline V gene. The CDR3 loop reads CASSFLAGGLGTYNEQFF. The CDR3 coding sequence is TGTGCCAGCAGCTTTTTAGCGGGAGGGTTGGGTACCTACAATGAGCAGTTCTTC.

This chain connects TRBV7-2 to TRBJ2-3, with D unresolved. Trimming took 6 bases from V and 0 from J, leaving 7 bases between them. The CDR3 totals 13 residues. Germline V CDR1 and CDR2: SGHTA, FQGNSA. CDR3 DNA sequence: TGTGCCAGCAGTTCCCCTAGCACAGATACGCAGTATTTT. Its protein is CASSSPSTDTQYF. Full variable domain (missing parts from reference TRBV7-2 and TRBJ2-3): GAGVSQSPSNKVTEKGKDVELRCDPISGHTALYWYRQSLGQGLEFLIYFQGNSAPDKSGLPSDRFSAERTGGSVSTLTIQRTQQEDSAVYLCASSSPSTDTQYFGPGTRLTVL.

The chain is built from TRBV6-1 and TRBJ1-1; a weak D match, TRBD1 (6 bases). The CDR3 is 14 amino acids. Trimming took off 0 bases at V and 1 base at J, with 6 bases between the two ends. The V gene's germline CDR1 is MNHNS and CDR2 SASEGT. DNA for the CDR3: TGTGCCAGCAGTGAAGCAGGGGGGAACACTGAAGCTTTCTTT. Its translation is CASSEAGGNTEAFF.

This clone was seen only a few times. The rearrangement links TRBV5-4 to TRBJ2-7; no clear D gene. The ends were cut back, 3 bases at V and 2 bases at J, with 12 bases in the middle. The CDR3 length is 14 residues. From germline, CDR1 is SGHNT and CDR2 YYREEE (reference sequence). The CDR3 sequence is CASSSGGGTYEQYF. The CDR3 DNA reads TGTGCCAGCAGCTCCGGCGGCGGTACCTACGAGCAGTACTTC.

This clone was observed a single time. This chain uses TRBV27 with TRBJ2-1; 8 bases match TRBD2. CDR1 and CDR2 from the germline V gene are MNHEY and SMNVEV (reference sequence). Trimming removed 5 bases from V and 9 bases from J; junction bases left unmatched: 9. CDR3 size: 14 residues. The CDR3 region is CASSLGGGRGEQFF. DNA for the CDR3: TGTGCCAGCAGTCTCGGGGGGGGCCGCGGTGAGCAGTTCTTC.